Presented here are 26 T cell receptor beta chains from one specimen sequenced in a study of T cell changes during pregnancy in multiple sclerosis. Measured with immunoSEQ multiplex PCR; TCRdb has only the in-frame clones, and not every one. Of approximately 73,000 clones listed, around nine tenths are singletons. Specimen: CD4+ T cells from peripheral blood mononuclear cells, collected before pregnancy. The receptors derive from a female donor with multiple sclerosis, enrolled in a pregnancy study.

Concerning this clone itself: The junction differs from germline at one of its ends, possibly a read error. The rearrangement links TRBV5-1 to TRBJ2-2, with D possibly TRBD1 on 6 matching bases. Germline V CDR1 and CDR2: SGHRS, YFSETQ. This CDR3 is built from 13 residues. CDR3 DNA sequence: TGCGCCAGCAGTTTGGGGGCCGCCGGGGAGCTGTTTTTT. Its protein is CASSLGAAGELFF.

The chain carries TRBV7-6 and TRBJ2-3; D is perhaps TRBD2 (5 bases). V was clipped by 5 bases and J by 4 bases, with 16 bases between them. This CDR3 comprises 15 residues. The germline CDR1 and CDR2 sequences are SGHVS and FNYEAQ. CDR3 DNA: TGTGCCAGCAGCCTACTTACGGCGGGCCCAGATACGCAGTATTTT. Protein: CASSLLTAGPDTQYF.

This chain links TRBV9 with TRBJ1-3, with D hard to call. The CDR3 runs to 15 residues. Trimming left V 0 bases short and J 0 bases short, with 7 bases between. Germline lookup yields CDR1 SGDLS and CDR2 YYNGEE. The CDR3: CASSVGGVSGNTIYF. In DNA, the CDR3 is TGTGCCAGCAGCGTAGGGGGAGTCTCTGGAAACACCATATATTTT.

V and J are TRBV28 and TRBJ2-1; 8 nucleotides match TRBD2. V lost 6 bases to trimming and J lost 12 bases; unmatched junction nucleotides: 7. Germline V CDR1 and CDR2: MDHEN, SYDVKM. The CDR3 is made up of 12 amino acids. The CDR3 DNA follows: TGTGCCAGCAGACATATGGGACTAGGGCAGTTCTTC. Its translation: CASRHMGLGQFF.

The J gene is TRBJ2-1, the V gene TRBV5-6; D ambiguous. Germline CDR1 is SGHDT and CDR2 is YYEEEE. This CDR3 has 13 amino acids. Between the trimmed V and J ends, which lost 4 bases and 6 bases, there was a span of 11 bases. The DNA of the CDR3 is TGTGCCAGCAGCCCCCCGATCGGCAATGAGCAGTTCTTC. It codes for CASSPPIGNEQFF.

This chain connects TRBV27 to TRBJ1-2; 10 bases are shared with TRBD1. CDR3 length: 15 amino acids. V lost 6 bases and J lost 1; bases outside the gene matches: 5. Germline-derived CDR1 and CDR2 are MNHEY and SMNVEV (reference sequence). The CDR3 protein is CASRLGTGDNYGYTF. CDR3 bases: TGTGCCAGCAGGTTAGGGACAGGGGATAACTATGGCTACACCTTC.

The rearrangement uses TRBV6-1 and TRBJ1-1; D gene uncertain. This CDR3 contains 15 residues. Germline-derived CDR1 and CDR2 are MNHNS and SASEGT. Trimming stripped 2 bases from V and 2 bases from J, with 12 bases between. DNA for the CDR3: TGTGCCAGCAGTGAACCCGGGAAGCACAACACTGAAGCTTTCTTT. This encodes CASSEPGKHNTEAFF.

V usage is TRBV29-1 and J usage is TRBJ1-1; weak D call: TRBD1 (5 bases). Trimming shortened V by 3 bases and J by 5 bases, and 16 bases separated the two germline ends. The CDR3 is 14 amino acids. Germline values: CDR1 SQVTM, CDR2 ANQGSEA. CDR3 sequence reads: CSVDPHGGRTEAFF. The DNA of the CDR3 is TGCAGCGTTGACCCTCACGGGGGGAGGACTGAAGCTTTCTTT.

This clone appeared once. This chain uses TRBV5-4 with TRBJ2-1; 13 nucleotides line up with TRBD2. The CDR3 sequence is 16 residues long. The germline V gene has CDR1 SGHNT and CDR2 YYREEE (reference sequence). J gave up 0 bases and V 5 bases, and 2 bases lay outside the gene matches. The CDR3 region is CASSRTSGGSYNEQFF. DNA for the CDR3: TGTGCCAGCAGTAGGACTAGCGGGGGCTCCTACAATGAGCAGTTCTTC.

The chain employs TRBV28 and TRBJ2-7, with TRBD2 matching over 8 bases. The germline CDR1 and CDR2 sequences are MDHEN and SYDVKM. The CDR3 spans 16 residues. V trimming: 3 bases; J trimming: 2 bases; junction bases outside the gene matches: 9. CDR3 residues: CASSFTPTSATYEQYF. In nucleotides, the CDR3 is TGTGCCAGCAGTTTCACCCCGACTAGCGCAACCTACGAGCAGTACTTC.

The gene calls are TRBV6-1 and TRBJ2-3; D call uncertain. CDR3 length: 12 amino acids. V shed 4 bases and J shed 4 bases, with 6 bases lying between them. Germline V gene data show CDR1 as MNHNS and CDR2 as SASEGT. The CDR3 region is CASSVRPDTQYF. The CDR3 nucleotides read TGTGCCAGCAGTGTCAGGCCAGATACGCAGTATTTT.

The chain uses TRBV7-8 and TRBJ2-3; D remains unclear. This CDR3 spans 14 amino acids. Germline-derived CDR1 and CDR2 are SGHVS and FQNEAQ. V gave up 1 base and J gave up 1 base, with 6 bases separating them. The CDR3 is CASSLDYGTDTQYF. The CDR3 nucleotides read TGTGCCAGCAGCTTAGACTACGGCACAGATACGCAGTATTTT.

The V call is TRBV25-1, the J call TRBJ2-1; TRBD2 matches at 8 bases. The CDR3 sequence is 16 residues long. Germline loops: CDR1 MGHDK, CDR2 SYGVNS. With V trimmed by 8 bases and J by 7 bases, 16 bases remained unmatched. The CDR3 reads CASGGGAGVRNNEQFF. The CDR3 DNA sequence: TGTGCCAGCGGGGGAGGAGCGGGAGTTCGTAATAATGAGCAGTTCTTC.

The chain recombines TRBV9 with TRBJ2-1; D unresolved. CDR1 is SGDLS and CDR2 is YYNGEE in the germline V gene. V lost 0 bases and J 9 bases, leaving 19 bases between the germline ends. This CDR3 is built from 16 residues. CDR3 sequence (DNA): TGTGCCAGCAGCGTAGGCCCAGTGCGACGGAGCCTTGAGCAGTTCTTC. Amino acid sequence: CASSVGPVRRSLEQFF.

The rearrangement links TRBV19 to TRBJ2-1; TRBD1 might be the D (6 bases). The length of the CDR3 is 14 residues. The ends were cut back, 9 bases at V and 3 bases at J, with 15 bases in the middle. Per germline, CDR1 LNHDA and CDR2 SQIVND (reference sequence). Here the CDR3 DNA reads TGTGCCAGCTCCCCCGGGACAAACTACAATGAGCAGTTCTTC. Its protein is CASSPGTNYNEQFF.

The V gene is TRBV7-9, the J gene TRBJ1-4, with D hard to call. The V end was cut by 3 bases, the J end by 8 bases, with 13 bases between. In germline, CDR1 is SEHNR, CDR2 FQNEAQ (reference sequence). This CDR3 is 14 amino acids long. The CDR3 spells CASSLSSQAEKLFF. Here the CDR3 DNA reads TGTGCCAGCAGCTTGTCGTCCCAGGCCGAAAAACTGTTTTTT.

The rearrangement links TRBV4-2 to TRBJ2-3; D is perhaps TRBD1 (5 bases). This CDR3 contains 16 residues. Germline V gene sequence: CDR1 LGHNA, CDR2 YNFKEQ. V shed 0 bases and J shed 1 base, with 11 bases lying between them. The CDR3 loop reads CASSQEATRGTDTQYF. As DNA, the CDR3 is TGTGCCAGCAGCCAAGAAGCCACCAGGGGCACAGATACGCAGTATTTT.

Here the CDR3 reads CASSRYRVGNEQFF. The CDR3 bases are TGTGCCAGCAGCCGGTACAGGGTTGGCAATGAGCAGTTCTTC. V and J are TRBV16 and TRBJ2-1; D is perhaps TRBD1 (6 bases). The CDR3 spans 14 residues. The V and J ends lost 4 bases and 6 bases respectively, with 13 bases between them. CDR1 and CDR2 (germline): KGHSY, FQNENV.

This clone has a handful of counts. This chain joins TRBV7-6 and TRBJ1-3, with a tentative D call TRBD1 (5 bases). With 5 bases removed from V and 0 bases from J, the gap between germline ends came to 17 bases. CDR3 size: 17 residues. The germline gives CDR1 SGHVS, CDR2 FNYEAQ. CDR3 bases: TGTGCCAGCAGCCGGCAAGGGGTTTCTATCTCTGGAAACACCATATATTTT. The encoded protein is CASSRQGVSISGNTIYF.

The chain recombines TRBV4-2 with TRBJ2-2; D not resolved. The CDR3 totals 15 residues. Trimming cost V 0 bases and J 0 bases, with 5 bases left between them. The germline V gene encodes CDR1 LGHNA and CDR2 YNFKEQ. The CDR3 region has the DNA TGTGCCAGCAGCCAAGATGGAGCGAACACCGGGGAGCTGTTTTTT. Its protein product is CASSQDGANTGELFF.

This chain connects TRBV5-4 to TRBJ2-3; the match to TRBD2 covers 9 bases. Trimming removed 1 base from V and 2 bases from J; junction bases left unmatched: 5. The germline gives CDR1 SGHNT, CDR2 YYREEE (reference sequence). The length of the CDR3 is 16 residues. The CDR3 spells CASSLSGTSPTDTQYF. CDR3 sequence (DNA): TGTGCCAGCAGCTTGTCCGGGACTAGCCCCACAGATACGCAGTATTTT.

The V and J genes are TRBV7-3 and TRBJ1-2; 8 bases match TRBD1. This CDR3 has 16 amino acids. V lost 0 bases, J lost 7 bases, and 10 bases stayed unmatched. The germline CDR1 and CDR2 sequences are SGHTA and FQGTGA. Here the CDR3 DNA reads TGTGCCAGCAGCTTAACAGGTGGTGGGACAGGTCTTGGCTACACCTTC. This translates into CASSLTGGGTGLGYTF.

The V call is TRBV28, the J call TRBJ2-3; 10 bases agree with TRBD2. The CDR3 is 15 amino acids. Trimming removed 7 bases from V and 2 bases from J; junction bases left unmatched: 6. Germline V gene sequence: CDR1 MDHEN, CDR2 SYDVKM. In nucleotides, the CDR3 is TGTGCCAGCAATGCCGGGACTAGCGTCACAGATACGCAGTATTTT. Translated, it gives CASNAGTSVTDTQYF.

The chain couples TRBV5-1 to TRBJ2-3, with D possibly being TRBD1 (5 bases). V gave up 1 base and J gave up 6 bases, with 12 bases separating them. This CDR3 comprises 14 residues. Germline V gives CDR1 SGHRS, CDR2 YFSETQ. The CDR3 loop is CASSLRQGTDTQYF. The CDR3 DNA reads as TGCGCCAGCAGCTTGCGGCAGGGTACGGATACGCAGTATTTT.

CDR3 sequence (DNA): TGTGCCAGCAGGGACAGGGAAGAGACCCAGTACTTC. Its protein is CASRDREETQYF. V gene TRBV2 combines with J gene TRBJ2-5; 8 bases match TRBD1. J lost 3 bases, V lost 6 bases, and 0 bases had no gene match. Germline CDR1 and CDR2: SNHLY and FYNNEI. The length of the CDR3 is 12 residues.

The rearrangement uses TRBV27 and TRBJ1-5, with D uncertain. The CDR3 extends over 14 amino acids. V lost 3 bases to trimming and J lost 5 bases, with 11 bases between them. Germline CDR1 reads MNHEY; CDR2 reads SMNVEV (reference sequence). In nucleotides, the CDR3 is TGTGCCAGCAGTTTGTCCCCTACTGATCAGCCCCAGCATTTT. Its protein product is CASSLSPTDQPQHF.